Reported below is one TCR beta chain. The data belong to a study of T cell changes during pregnancy in multiple sclerosis. Here immunoSEQ multiplex PCR was the method, and the copy in TCRdb shows in-frame clones only, minus some. Counted here are about 100,000 clones, around 92% occurring once; the ten biggest clones make up 1.5% to 2.5%. The germline gives CDR1 GTSNPN, CDR2 SVGIG (reference sequence). CDR3 length equals 14 residues. J lost 4 bases, V lost 2 bases, and 7 bases had no gene match. This chain joins TRBV30 and TRBJ2-5, with TRBD1 identical over 7 bases. The clonotype was recovered from a female donor with multiple sclerosis, enrolled in a pregnancy study. The source material was peripheral blood, sampled after pregnancy. Here the CDR3 reads CAWSPGQPGETQYF. The CDR3 bases are TGTGCCTGGAGTCCGGGACAGCCCGGAGAGACCCAGTACTTC.